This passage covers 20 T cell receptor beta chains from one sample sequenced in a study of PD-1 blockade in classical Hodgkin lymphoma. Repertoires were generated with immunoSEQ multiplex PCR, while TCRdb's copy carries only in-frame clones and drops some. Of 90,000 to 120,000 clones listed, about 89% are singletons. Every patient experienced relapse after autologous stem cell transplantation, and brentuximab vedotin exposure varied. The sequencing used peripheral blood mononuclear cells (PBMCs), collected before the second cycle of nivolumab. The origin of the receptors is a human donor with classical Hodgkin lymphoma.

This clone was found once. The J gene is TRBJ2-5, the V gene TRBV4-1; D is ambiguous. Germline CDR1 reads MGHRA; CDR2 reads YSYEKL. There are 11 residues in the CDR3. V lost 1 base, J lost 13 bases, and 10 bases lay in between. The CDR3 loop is CASSQATRMYF. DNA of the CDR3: TGCGCCAGCAGCCAAGCAACCAGGATGTACTTC.

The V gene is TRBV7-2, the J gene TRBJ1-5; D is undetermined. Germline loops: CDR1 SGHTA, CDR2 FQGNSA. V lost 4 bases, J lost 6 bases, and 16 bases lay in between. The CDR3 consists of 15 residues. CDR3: CASSSQVLAGQPQHF. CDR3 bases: TGTGCCAGCAGCTCCCAGGTCCTCGCCGGTCAGCCCCAGCATTTT.

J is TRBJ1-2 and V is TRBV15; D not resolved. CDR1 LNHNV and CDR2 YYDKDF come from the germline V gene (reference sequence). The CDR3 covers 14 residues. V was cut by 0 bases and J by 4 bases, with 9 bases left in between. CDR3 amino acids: CATSRERQSYGYTF. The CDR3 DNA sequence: TGTGCCACCAGCAGAGAACGACAAAGCTATGGCTACACCTTC.

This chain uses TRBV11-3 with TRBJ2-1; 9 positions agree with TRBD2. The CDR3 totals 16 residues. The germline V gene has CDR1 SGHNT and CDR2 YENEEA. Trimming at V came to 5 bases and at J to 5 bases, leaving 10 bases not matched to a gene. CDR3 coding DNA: TGTGCCAGCAGCCCTGCGGGTCTAGCGGGAAACAATGAGCAGTTCTTC. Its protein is CASSPAGLAGNNEQFF.

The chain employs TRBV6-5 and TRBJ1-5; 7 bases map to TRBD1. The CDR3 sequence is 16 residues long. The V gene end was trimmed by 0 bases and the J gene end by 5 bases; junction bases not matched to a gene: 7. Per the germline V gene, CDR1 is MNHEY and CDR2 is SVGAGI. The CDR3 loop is CASSYSTGDLDQPQHF. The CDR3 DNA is TGTGCCAGCAGTTACTCTACAGGGGACTTAGATCAGCCCCAGCATTTT.

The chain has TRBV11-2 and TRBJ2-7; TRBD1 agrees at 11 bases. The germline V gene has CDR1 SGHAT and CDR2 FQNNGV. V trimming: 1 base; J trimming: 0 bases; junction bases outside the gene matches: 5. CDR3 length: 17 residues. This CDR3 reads CASSLGTGGRGSYEQYF. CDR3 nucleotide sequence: TGTGCCAGCAGCTTAGGGACAGGGGGCAGGGGCTCCTACGAGCAGTACTTC.

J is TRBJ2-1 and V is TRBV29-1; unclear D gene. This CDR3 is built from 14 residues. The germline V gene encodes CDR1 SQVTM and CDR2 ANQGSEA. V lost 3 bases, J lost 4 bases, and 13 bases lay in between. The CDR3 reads CSVDVPRRYNEQFF. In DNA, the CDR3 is TGCAGCGTTGACGTACCCCGCAGATACAATGAGCAGTTCTTC.

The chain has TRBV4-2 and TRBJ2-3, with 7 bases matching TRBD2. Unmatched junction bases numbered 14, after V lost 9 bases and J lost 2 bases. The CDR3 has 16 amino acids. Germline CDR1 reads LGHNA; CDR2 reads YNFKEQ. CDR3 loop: CASGSGSHRYTDTQYF. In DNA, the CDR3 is TGTGCCAGTGGTAGCGGGTCACACCGTTACACAGATACGCAGTATTTT.

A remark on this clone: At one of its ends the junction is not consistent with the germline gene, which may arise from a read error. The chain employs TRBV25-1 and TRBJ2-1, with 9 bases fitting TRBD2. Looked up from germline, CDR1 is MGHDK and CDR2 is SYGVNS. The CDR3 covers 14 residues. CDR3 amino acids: CASKPLETSGLEVF. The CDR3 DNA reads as TGTGCCAGCAAACCGTTGGAGACTAGCGGCCTAGAGGTCTTC.

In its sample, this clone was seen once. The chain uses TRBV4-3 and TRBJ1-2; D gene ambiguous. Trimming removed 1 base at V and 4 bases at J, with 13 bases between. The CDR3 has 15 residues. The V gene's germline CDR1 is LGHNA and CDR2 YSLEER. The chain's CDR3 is CASSQVSGTLYGYTF. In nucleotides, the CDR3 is TGCGCCAGCAGCCAAGTGTCAGGAACTCTCTATGGCTACACCTTC.

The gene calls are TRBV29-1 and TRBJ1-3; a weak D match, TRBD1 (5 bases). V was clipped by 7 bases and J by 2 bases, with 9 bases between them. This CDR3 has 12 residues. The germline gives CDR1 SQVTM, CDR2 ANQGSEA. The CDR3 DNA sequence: TGCAGCGGTCTCAGGGCTGGAAACACCATATATTTT. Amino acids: CSGLRAGNTIYF.

The CDR3 bases are TGTGCCAGCAGCAAAAACCTGGGACTAGCGGGGAGCACAGATACGCAGTATTTT. It codes for CASSKNLGLAGSTDTQYF. The chain joins TRBV21-1 to TRBJ2-3; the DNA was not compared with TRBD2, the D call given in the table. TRBV21-1 is reported as a pseudogene. This CDR3 contains 18 residues.

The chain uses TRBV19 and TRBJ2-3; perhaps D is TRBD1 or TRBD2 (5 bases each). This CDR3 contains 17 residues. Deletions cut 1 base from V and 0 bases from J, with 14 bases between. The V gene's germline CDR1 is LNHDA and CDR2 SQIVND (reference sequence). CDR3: CASSIGIPGRSTDTQYF. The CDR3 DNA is TGTGCCAGTAGTATAGGGATACCGGGACGGAGCACAGATACGCAGTATTTT.

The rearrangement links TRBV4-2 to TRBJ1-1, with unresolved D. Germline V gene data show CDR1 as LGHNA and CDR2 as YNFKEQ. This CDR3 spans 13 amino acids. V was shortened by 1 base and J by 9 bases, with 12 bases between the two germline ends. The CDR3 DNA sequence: TGTGCCAGCAGCCAAGGAACAGACGCCCAAGCTTTCTTT. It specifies CASSQGTDAQAFF.

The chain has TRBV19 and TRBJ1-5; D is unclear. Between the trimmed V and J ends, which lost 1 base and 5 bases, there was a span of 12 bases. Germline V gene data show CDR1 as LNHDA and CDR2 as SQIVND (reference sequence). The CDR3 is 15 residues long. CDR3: CASSIATTLHQPQHF. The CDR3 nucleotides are TGTGCCAGTAGTATAGCAACGACTCTACATCAGCCCCAGCATTTT.

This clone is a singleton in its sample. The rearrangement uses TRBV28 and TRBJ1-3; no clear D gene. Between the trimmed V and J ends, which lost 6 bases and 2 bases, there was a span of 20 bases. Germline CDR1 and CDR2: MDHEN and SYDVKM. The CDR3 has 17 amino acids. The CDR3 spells CASSRNTAARAGNTIYF. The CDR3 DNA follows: TGTGCCAGCAGCCGGAACACTGCTGCTAGGGCTGGAAACACCATATATTTT. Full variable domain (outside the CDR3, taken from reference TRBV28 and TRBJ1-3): DVKVTQSSRYLVKRTGEKVFLECVQDMDHENMFWYRQDPGLGLRLIYFSYDVKMKEKGDIPEGYSVSREKKERFSLILESASTNQTSMYLCASSRNTAARAGNTIYFGEGSWLTVV.

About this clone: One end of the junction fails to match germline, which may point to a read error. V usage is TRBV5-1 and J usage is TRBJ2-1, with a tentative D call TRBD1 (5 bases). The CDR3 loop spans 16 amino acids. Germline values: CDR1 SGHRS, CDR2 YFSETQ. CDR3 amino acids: CASSLALVGQNNEQFF. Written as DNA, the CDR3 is TGCGCCAGCTCCTTGGCCCTAGTGGGGCAGAACAACGAGCAGTTCTTC.

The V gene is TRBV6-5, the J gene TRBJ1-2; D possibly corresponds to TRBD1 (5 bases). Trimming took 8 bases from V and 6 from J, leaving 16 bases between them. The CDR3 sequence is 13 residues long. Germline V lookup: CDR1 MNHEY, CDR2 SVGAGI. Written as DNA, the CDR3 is TGTGCCAGCCGTCGGTGGGGGGTTGATGGCTACACCTTC. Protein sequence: CASRRWGVDGYTF.

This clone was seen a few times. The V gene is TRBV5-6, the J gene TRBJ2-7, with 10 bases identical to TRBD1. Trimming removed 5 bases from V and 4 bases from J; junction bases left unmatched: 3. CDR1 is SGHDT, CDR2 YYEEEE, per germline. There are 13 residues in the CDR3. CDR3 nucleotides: TGTGCCAGCAGAAGACAGGGGGCGTACGAGCAGTACTTC. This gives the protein CASRRQGAYEQYF.

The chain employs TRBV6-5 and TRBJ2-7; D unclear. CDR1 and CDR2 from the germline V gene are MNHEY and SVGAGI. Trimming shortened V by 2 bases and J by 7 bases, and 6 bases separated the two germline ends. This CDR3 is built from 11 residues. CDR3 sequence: CASSYRREQYF. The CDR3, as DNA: TGTGCCAGCAGTTACCGTCGGGAGCAGTACTTC.